This is a list of T cell receptor beta chains from one sample in a study of beta chain features in type 1 diabetes. Assay used: immunoSEQ multiplex PCR; TCRdb lists only in-frame clones, some missing. The sample lists under 300,000 clones; 16% were seen once. Specimen: naive CD4+ T cells from blood. These receptor sequences come from a man younger than 45 with type 1 diabetes. Each CDR3 is given with its conserved first and last residue. D genes are given only for firm matches. Rows may omit the clone size; those that give it use once, few, many or a size class.

d_gene | j_gene | v_gene | abundance | CDR3nt | CDR3aa
TRBD1 | TRBJ2-7 | TRBV5-4 | few | TGTGCCAGCAGCACGGACAGGGGCGGGAGCGAGCAGTACTTC | CASSTDRGGSEQYF
TRBD1 | TRBJ1-1 | TRBV7-9 | few | TGTGCCAGCAGCCCGACAGGGTTCGCTGAAGCTTTCTTT | CASSPTGFAEAFF
TRBD1 | TRBJ1-2 | TRBV29-1 | few | TGCAGCGTTGAAGATGGGGACAGGGGTAGGCTCGGCTATGGCTACACCTTC | CSVEDGDRGRLGYGYTF
TRBD1 | TRBJ1-1 | TRBV19 | few | TGTGCCAGTAGTAAGGGGGCTGCCACTGAAGCTTTCTTT | CASSKGAATEAFF
NA | TRBJ2-5 | TRBV29-1 | NA | TGCAGCGTTGATTCGGTCACGGAGACCCAGTACTTC | CSVDSVTETQYF
NA | TRBJ2-5 | TRBV11-2 | NA | TGTGCCAGCAGCCGCATACAAGAGACCCAGTACTTC | CASSRIQETQYF
NA | TRBJ1-5 | TRBV5-6 | NA | TGTGCCAGCAGCTTCAATCAGCCCCAGCATTTT | CASSFNQPQHF
NA | TRBJ1-2 | TRBV29-1 | NA | TGCAGCGTGAGCCGGGACGGAACTAATGGCTACACCTTC | CSVSRDGTNGYTF
NA | TRBJ2-7 | TRBV19 | few | TGTGCCAGTAGTATTCAGTCACCGGGGTACGAGCAGTACTTC | CASSIQSPGYEQYF
NA | TRBJ2-5 | TRBV29-1 | NA | TGCAGCGTTCGGGTGAGAGAGACCCAGTACTTC | CSVRVRETQYF
TRBD1 | TRBJ1-2 | TRBV5-6 | NA | TGTGCCAGCAGCTGGGACAGGACTAACTATGGCTACACCTTC | CASSWDRTNYGYTF
NA | TRBJ2-2 | TRBV7-3 | NA | TGTGCCAGCAGCTTATACGGTATTGGCTTAATAAGCACCGGGGAGCTGTTTTTT | CASSLYGIGLISTGELFF
TRBD1 | TRBJ2-7 | TRBV5-1 | few | TGCGCCAGCAGCGCCAACCCGGGACAGACCTACGAGCAGTACTTC | CASSANPGQTYEQYF
TRBD2 | TRBJ2-1 | TRBV9 | NA | TGTGCCAGCAGCTCCTCGAGGAATAGCGGGAGCTACAATGAGCAGTTCTTC | CASSSSRNSGSYNEQFF
NA | TRBJ2-7 | TRBV7-9 | NA | TGTGCCAGCAAGGGGGGTGGCTCCTACGAGCAGTACTTC | CASKGGGSYEQYF
NA | TRBJ2-5 | TRBV29-1 | few | TGCAGCGTTGGGTCCTCCCAGGGAGAGACCCAGTACTTC | CSVGSSQGETQYF
NA | TRBJ2-5 | TRBV7-2 | few | TGTGCCAGCAGCTTAGACCGACCGGGAGCGGCAGAGACCCAGTACTTC | CASSLDRPGAAETQYF
NA | TRBJ2-2 | TRBV14 | NA | TGTGCCAGCAGCCAAGACTTTAACACCGGGGAGCTGTTTTTT | CASSQDFNTGELFF
TRBD1 | TRBJ2-1 | TRBV9 | few | TGTGCCAGCAGCGATCAGGGGGCATCGAGGAATGAGCAGTTCTTC | CASSDQGASRNEQFF
NA | TRBJ1-1 | TRBV28 | NA | TGTGTCGCATTGAGAAACACTGAAGCTTTCTTT | CVALRNTEAFF
NA | TRBJ2-5 | TRBV29-1 | NA | TGCAGCGTTGAATTGGCGTACGGCGGCCAAGAGACCCAGTACTTC | CSVELAYGGQETQYF
NA | TRBJ2-7 | TRBV12-5 | few | TGTGCTAGTGGGCCCGGGGGTGTACTCTCCTACGAGCAGTACTTC | CASGPGGVLSYEQYF
TRBD1 | TRBJ2-4 | TRBV29-1 | few | TGCAGCGTTGAAGCGACAGGGGCTGTGCGAAACATTCAGTACTTC | CSVEATGAVRNIQYF
TRBD2 | TRBJ2-1 | TRBV29-1 | few | TGCAGCTCGTGGGAGGGCAGCAAGTTTTACAATGAGCAGTTCTTC | CSSWEGSKFYNEQFF
NA | TRBJ2-3 | TRBV2 | NA | TGTGCCAGCAGCTCTAATACGCAGTATTTT | CASSSNTQYF
NA | TRBJ2-1 | TRBV2 | few | TGTGCCAGCAGAATCAATGAGCAGTTCTTC | CASRINEQFF
NA | TRBJ1-2 | TRBV10-1 | NA | TGCGCCAGCAGTGAGTCCGACAGGAGGTATGGCTACACCTTC | CASSESDRRYGYTF
TRBD2 | TRBJ2-1 | TRBV28 | NA | TGTGCCAGCAGTTTCTTAGCGGGAGAGTTCTTC | CASSFLAGEFF
NA | TRBJ2-3 | TRBV5-4 | few | TGTGCCACCGGACAGCGTACCACAGATACGCAGTATTTT | CATGQRTTDTQYF
TRBD1 | TRBJ1-4 | TRBV6-6 | few | TGTGCCAGCAACCTCGGGACAGGGGATGAAAAACTGTTTTTT | CASNLGTGDEKLFF
NA | TRBJ2-7 | TRBV28 | NA | TGTGCCAGCAGCTCGTACAGGGACGAGCAGTACTTC | CASSSYRDEQYF
TRBD2 | TRBJ2-3 | TRBV4-3 | NA | TGCGCCAGCAGCCAGGGACTAGCGGGAGGCCGGCCCCTGGAACTTTTCACAGATACGCAGTATTTT | CASSQGLAGGRPLELFTDTQYF
NA | TRBJ2-1 | TRBV7-2 | few | TGTGCCAGCAGCTTAGAAGCCACAGGGTGGAATGAGCAGTTCTTC | CASSLEATGWNEQFF
NA | TRBJ1-2 | TRBV9 | few | TGTGCCAGCAGCGTACAGGGGAACTATGGCTACACCTTC | CASSVQGNYGYTF
NA | TRBJ1-4 | TRBV5-4 | NA | TGTGCCAGCAGCTTCAACAGGGCAACTAATGAAAAACTGTTTTTT | CASSFNRATNEKLFF
TRBD1 | TRBJ1-1 | TRBV6-5 | NA | TGTGCCAGCAGCACCGGGACAGGGACGGTGTTACCTTTCTTT | CASSTGTGTVLPFF
NA | TRBJ2-3 | TRBV6-5 | few | TGTGCCAGCAATTATAAAGATACGCAGTATTTT | CASNYKDTQYF
NA | TRBJ2-3 | TRBV9 | NA | TGTGCCAGCAGCCCCCAATTGACCATTAAGGCAGATACGCAGTATTTT | CASSPQLTIKADTQYF
TRBD2 | TRBJ2-1 | TRBV5-1 | few | TGCGCCAGCAGCTTTACTAGCGGGAGCTCCTACAATGAGCAGTTCTTC | CASSFTSGSSYNEQFF
NA | TRBJ2-7 | TRBV13 | NA | TGTGCCAGCAGCTTAGAGCCACTCGTCTACGAGCAGTACTTC | CASSLEPLVYEQYF
NA | TRBJ2-5 | TRBV5-1 | NA | TGCGCCAGCAGCACAGACCGACGGGAGACCCAGTACTTC | CASSTDRRETQYF
NA | TRBJ2-5 | TRBV30 | NA | TGTGCCTGGAACACAGGCCAAGAGACCCAGTACTTC | CAWNTGQETQYF
TRBD2 | TRBJ2-1 | TRBV29-1 | NA | TGCAGCGGCTCCCTAGCGGGACCCGACAATGAGCAGTTCTTC | CSGSLAGPDNEQFF
TRBD1 | TRBJ2-3 | TRBV19 | NA | TGTGCCAGTAGTATGGACAGGAACCCCACAGATACGCAGTATTTT | CASSMDRNPTDTQYF
TRBD2 | TRBJ2-7 | TRBV4-1 | few | TGCGCCAGCAGCCAAGGGGCTACTAGCGGGAGCTACGAGCAGTACTTC | CASSQGATSGSYEQYF
NA | TRBJ2-7 | TRBV9 | few | TGTGCCAGCAGCGTAGATCTGGGGATCTACGAGCAGTACTTC | CASSVDLGIYEQYF
NA | TRBJ2-1 | TRBV11-2 | few | TGTGCCAGCAGCTTAGAGCTAAGCTCCTACAATGAGCAGTTCTTC | CASSLELSSYNEQFF
TRBD1 | TRBJ2-5 | TRBV9 | once | TGTGCCAGCAGCGTAGGCGGACAGGGCTCAGAGACCCAGTACTTC | CASSVGGQGSETQYF
TRBD2 | TRBJ2-5 | TRBV27 | few | TGTGCCAGCAGCCCCGGAGCGGGAGGTGCAGAGACCCAGTACTTC | CASSPGAGGAETQYF
NA | TRBJ2-1 | TRBV10-3 | NA | TGTGCCATCAGTGCTAGGGATGAGCAGTTCTTC | CAISARDEQFF